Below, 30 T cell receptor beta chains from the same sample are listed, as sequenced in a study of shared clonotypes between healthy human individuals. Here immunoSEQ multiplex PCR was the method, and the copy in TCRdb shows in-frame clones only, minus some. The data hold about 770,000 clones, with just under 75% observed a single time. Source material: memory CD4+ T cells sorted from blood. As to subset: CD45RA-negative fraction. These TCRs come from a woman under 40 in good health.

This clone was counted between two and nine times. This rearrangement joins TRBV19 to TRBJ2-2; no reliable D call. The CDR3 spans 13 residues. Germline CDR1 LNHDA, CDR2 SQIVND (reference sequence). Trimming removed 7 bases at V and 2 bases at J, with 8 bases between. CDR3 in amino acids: CASNVGNTGELFF. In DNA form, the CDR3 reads TGTGCCAGTAATGTTGGTAACACCGGGGAGCTGTTTTTT. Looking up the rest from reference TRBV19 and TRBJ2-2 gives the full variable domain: DGGITQSPKYLFRKEGQNVTLSCEQNLNHDAMYWYRQDPGQGLRLIYYSQIVNDFQKGDIAEGYSVSREKKESFPLTVTSAQKNPTAFYLCASNVGNTGELFFGEGSRLTVL.

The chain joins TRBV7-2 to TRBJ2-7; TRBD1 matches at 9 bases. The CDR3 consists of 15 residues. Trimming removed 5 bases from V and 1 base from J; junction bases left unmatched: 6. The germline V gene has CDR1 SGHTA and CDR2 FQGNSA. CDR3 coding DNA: TGTGCCAGCAGCCTAACAGGGGGCCGGTCCTACGAGCAGTACTTC. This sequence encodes CASSLTGGRSYEQYF.

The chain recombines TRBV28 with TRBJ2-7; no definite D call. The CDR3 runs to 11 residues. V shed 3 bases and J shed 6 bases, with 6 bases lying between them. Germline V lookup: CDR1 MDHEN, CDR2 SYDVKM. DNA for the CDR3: TGTGCCAGCAGTTTCCCCGGCGAGCAGTACTTC. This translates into CASSFPGEQYF.

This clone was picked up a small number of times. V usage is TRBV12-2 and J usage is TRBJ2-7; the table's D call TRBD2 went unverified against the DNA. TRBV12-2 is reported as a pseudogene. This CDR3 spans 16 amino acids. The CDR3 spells CASRHLCGLAVYEQYF. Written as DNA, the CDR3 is TGTGCAAGTCGCCACCTCTGTGGACTAGCGGTCTACGAGCAGTACTTC.

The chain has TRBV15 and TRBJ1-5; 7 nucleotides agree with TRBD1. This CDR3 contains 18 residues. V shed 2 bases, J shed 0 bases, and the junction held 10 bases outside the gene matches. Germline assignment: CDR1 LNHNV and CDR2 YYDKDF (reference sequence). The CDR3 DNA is TGTGCCACCAGCAGAAAACGGGGACAGCGGTATAGCAATCAGCCCCAGCATTTT. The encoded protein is CATSRKRGQRYSNQPQHF.

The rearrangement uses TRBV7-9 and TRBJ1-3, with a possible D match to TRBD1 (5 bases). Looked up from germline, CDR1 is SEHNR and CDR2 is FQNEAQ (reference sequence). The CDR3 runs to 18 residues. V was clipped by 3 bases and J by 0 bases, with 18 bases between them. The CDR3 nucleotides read TGTGCCAGCAGCTTTGAGACACAGGACTTTAACTCTGGAAACACCATATATTTT. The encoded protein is CASSFETQDFNSGNTIYF.

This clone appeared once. DNA for the CDR3: TGTGCCAGCAGCGTATCGGCGGGAGAGTTCTACGAGCAGTACTTC. Protein product: CASSVSAGEFYEQYF. The rearrangement links TRBV9 to TRBJ2-7; 7 bases match TRBD2. Germline CDR1 reads SGDLS; CDR2 reads YYNGEE. The V segment lost 1 base and the J segment 3 bases; nucleotides outside the gene matches: 7. The CDR3 has 15 amino acids.

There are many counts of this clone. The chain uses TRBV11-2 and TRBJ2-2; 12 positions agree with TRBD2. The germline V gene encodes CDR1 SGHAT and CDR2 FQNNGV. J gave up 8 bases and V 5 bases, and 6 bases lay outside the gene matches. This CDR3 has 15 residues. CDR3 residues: CASSLAGGIRGELFF. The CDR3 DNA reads TGTGCCAGCAGCCTAGCGGGAGGGATTAGGGGGGAGCTGTTTTTT.

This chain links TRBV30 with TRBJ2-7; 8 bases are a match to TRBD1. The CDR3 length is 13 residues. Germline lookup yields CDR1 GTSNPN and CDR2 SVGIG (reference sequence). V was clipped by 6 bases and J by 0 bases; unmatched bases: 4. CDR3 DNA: TGTGCCTGTTCGGACAGGGACTCCTACGAGCAGTACTTC. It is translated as CACSDRDSYEQYF.

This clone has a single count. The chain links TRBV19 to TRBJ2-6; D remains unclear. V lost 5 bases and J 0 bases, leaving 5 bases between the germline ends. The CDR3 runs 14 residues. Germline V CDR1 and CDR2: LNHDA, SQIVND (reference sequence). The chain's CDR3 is CASSLFSGANVLTF. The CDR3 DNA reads TGTGCCAGTAGTCTGTTCTCTGGGGCCAACGTCCTGACTTTC.

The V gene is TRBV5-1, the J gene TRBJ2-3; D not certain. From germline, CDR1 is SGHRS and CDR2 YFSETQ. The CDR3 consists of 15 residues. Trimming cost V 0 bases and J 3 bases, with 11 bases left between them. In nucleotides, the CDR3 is TGCGCCAGCAGCTTGGCGGCCCAAATGACAGATACGCAGTATTTT. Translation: CASSLAAQMTDTQYF.

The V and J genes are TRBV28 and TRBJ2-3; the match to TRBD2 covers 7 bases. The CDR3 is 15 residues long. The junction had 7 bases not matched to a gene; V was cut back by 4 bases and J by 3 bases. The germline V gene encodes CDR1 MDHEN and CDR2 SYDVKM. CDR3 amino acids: CASSSHGGGTDTQYF. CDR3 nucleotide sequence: TGTGCCAGCAGTTCCCACGGGGGAGGGACAGATACGCAGTATTTT.

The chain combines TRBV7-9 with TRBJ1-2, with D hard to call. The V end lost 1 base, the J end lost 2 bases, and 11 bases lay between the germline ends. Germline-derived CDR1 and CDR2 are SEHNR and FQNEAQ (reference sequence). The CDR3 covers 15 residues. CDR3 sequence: CASSLGMQPNYGYTF. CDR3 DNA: TGTGCCAGCAGCTTAGGCATGCAGCCCAACTATGGCTACACCTTC.

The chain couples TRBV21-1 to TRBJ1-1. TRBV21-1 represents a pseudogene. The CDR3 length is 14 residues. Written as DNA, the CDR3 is TGTGCCAGCAGCGGCCGACGAAAGTTCACTGAAGCTTTCTTT. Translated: CASSGRRKFTEAFF.

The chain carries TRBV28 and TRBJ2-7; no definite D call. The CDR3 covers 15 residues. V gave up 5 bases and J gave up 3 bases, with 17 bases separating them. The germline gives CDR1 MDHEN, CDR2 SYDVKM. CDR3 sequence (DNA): TGTGCCAGCAGTCGACCCGATCGGTCGGGCTACGAGCAGTACTTC. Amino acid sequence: CASSRPDRSGYEQYF.

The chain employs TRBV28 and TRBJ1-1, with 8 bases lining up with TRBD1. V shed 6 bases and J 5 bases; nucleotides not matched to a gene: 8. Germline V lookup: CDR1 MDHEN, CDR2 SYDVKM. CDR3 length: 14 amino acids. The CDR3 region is CASREATGGTEAFF. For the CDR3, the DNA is TGTGCCAGCAGGGAAGCCACAGGGGGTACTGAAGCTTTCTTT. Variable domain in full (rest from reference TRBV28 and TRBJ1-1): DVKVTQSSRYLVKRTGEKVFLECVQDMDHENMFWYRQDPGLGLRLIYFSYDVKMKEKGDIPEGYSVSREKKERFSLILESASTNQTSMYLCASREATGGTEAFFGQGTRLTVV.

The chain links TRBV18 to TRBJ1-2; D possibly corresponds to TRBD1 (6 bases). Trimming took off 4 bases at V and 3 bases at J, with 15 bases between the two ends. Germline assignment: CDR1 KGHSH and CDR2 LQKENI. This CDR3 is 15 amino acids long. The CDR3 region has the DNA TGTGCCAGCTCACATCGTAGGGGGGTGGACTATGGCTACACCTTC. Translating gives CASSHRRGVDYGYTF.

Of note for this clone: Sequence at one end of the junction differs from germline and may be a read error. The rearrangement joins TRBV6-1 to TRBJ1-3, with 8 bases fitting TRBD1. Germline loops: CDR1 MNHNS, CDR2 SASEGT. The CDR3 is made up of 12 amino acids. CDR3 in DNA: TGTGCCAGCAGTGAATCACAGGACAGGGCGAGGTTT. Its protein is CASSESQDRARF.

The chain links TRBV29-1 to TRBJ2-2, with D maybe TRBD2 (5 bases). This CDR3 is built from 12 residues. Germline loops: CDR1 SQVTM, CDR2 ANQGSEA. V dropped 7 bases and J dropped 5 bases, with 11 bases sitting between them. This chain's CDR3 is CSGTRETGELFF. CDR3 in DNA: TGCAGCGGGACGAGGGAAACCGGGGAGCTGTTTTTT.

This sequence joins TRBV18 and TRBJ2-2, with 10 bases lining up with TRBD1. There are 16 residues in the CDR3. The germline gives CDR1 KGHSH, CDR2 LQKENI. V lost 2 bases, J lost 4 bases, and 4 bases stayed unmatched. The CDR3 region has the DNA TGTGCCAGCTCACCAGAGACAGGGGGCCTCACCGGGGAGCTGTTTTTT. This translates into CASSPETGGLTGELFF. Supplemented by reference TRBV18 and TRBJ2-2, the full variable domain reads NAGVMQNPRHLVRRRGQEARLRCSPMKGHSHVYWYRQLPEEGLKFMVYLQKENIIDESGMPKERFSAEFPKEGPSILRIQQVVRGDSAAYFCASSPETGGLTGELFFGEGSRLTVL.

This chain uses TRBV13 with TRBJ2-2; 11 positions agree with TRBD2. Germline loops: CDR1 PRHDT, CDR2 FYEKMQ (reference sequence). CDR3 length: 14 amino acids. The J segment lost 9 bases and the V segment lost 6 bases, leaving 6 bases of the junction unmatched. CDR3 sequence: CASSSSGRLRELFF. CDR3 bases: TGTGCCAGCAGTTCTAGCGGGAGGCTACGGGAGCTGTTTTTT.

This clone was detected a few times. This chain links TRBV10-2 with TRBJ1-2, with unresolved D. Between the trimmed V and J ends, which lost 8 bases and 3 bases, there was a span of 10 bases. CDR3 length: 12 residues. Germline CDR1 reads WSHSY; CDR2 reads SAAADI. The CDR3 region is CASAGADYGYTF. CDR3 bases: TGCGCCAGCGCAGGCGCAGACTATGGCTACACCTTC.

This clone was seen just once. CDR3 in amino acids: CASSLRGGYSNQPQHF. The CDR3 DNA reads TGTGCCAGCAGCTTAAGGGGAGGCTATAGCAATCAGCCCCAGCATTTT. J is TRBJ1-5 and V is TRBV5-6; D is perhaps TRBD1 (5 bases). The V end lost 2 bases, the J end lost 0 bases, and 12 bases lay between the germline ends. Germline V lookup: CDR1 SGHDT, CDR2 YYEEEE. The CDR3 loop spans 16 amino acids.

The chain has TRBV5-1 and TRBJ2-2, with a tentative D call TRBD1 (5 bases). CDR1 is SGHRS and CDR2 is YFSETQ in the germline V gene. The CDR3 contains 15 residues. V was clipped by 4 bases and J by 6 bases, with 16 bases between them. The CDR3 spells CASSPPQDAAGELFF. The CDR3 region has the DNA TGCGCCAGCAGCCCTCCACAGGACGCGGCCGGGGAGCTGTTTTTT.

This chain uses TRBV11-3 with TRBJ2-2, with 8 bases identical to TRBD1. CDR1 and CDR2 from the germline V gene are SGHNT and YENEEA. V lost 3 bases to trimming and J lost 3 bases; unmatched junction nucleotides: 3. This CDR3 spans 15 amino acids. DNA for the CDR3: TGTGCCAGCAGCTTGGGGACAGGTTACACCGGGGAGCTGTTTTTT. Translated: CASSLGTGYTGELFF. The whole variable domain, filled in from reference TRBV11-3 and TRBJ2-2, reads EAGVVQSPRYKIIEKKQPVAFWCNPISGHNTLYWYLQNLGQGPELLIRYENEEAVDDSQLPKDRFSAERLKGVDSTLKIQPAELGDSAVYLCASSLGTGYTGELFFGEGSRLTVL.

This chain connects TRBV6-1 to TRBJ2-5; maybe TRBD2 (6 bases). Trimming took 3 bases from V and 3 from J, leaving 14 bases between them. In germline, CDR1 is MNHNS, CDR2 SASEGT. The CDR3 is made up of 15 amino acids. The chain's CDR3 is CASSDPGTGKETQYF. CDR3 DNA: TGTGCCAGCAGTGACCCCGGGACTGGAAAAGAGACCCAGTACTTC.

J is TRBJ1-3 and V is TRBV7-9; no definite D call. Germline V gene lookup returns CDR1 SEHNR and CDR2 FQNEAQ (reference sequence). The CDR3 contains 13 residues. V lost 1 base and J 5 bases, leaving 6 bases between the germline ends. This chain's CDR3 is CASSLGQRNTIYF. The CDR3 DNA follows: TGTGCCAGCAGCTTAGGGCAGAGAAACACCATATATTTT.

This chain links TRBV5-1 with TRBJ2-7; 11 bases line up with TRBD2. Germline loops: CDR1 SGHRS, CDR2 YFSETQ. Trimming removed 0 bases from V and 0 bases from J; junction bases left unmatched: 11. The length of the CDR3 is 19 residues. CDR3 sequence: CASSLGDRPGLAGSYEQYF. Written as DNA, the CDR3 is TGCGCCAGCAGCTTGGGGGACAGACCCGGACTAGCGGGCTCCTACGAGCAGTACTTC. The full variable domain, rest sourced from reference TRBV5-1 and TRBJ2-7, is KAGVTQTPRYLIKTRGQQVTLSCSPISGHRSVSWYQQTPGQGLQFLFEYFSETQRNKGNFPGRFSGRQFSNSRSEMNVSTLELGDSALYLCASSLGDRPGLAGSYEQYFGPGTRLTVT.

CDR3 sequence reads: CSVGTAGNEKLFF. For the CDR3, the DNA is TGCAGCGTAGGGACAGCCGGTAATGAAAAACTGTTTTTT. The genes are TRBV29-1 and TRBJ1-4; TRBD1 aligns across 7 bases. The CDR3 is made up of 13 amino acids. Germline assignment: CDR1 SQVTM and CDR2 ANQGSEA. V was clipped by 6 bases and J by 4 bases; unmatched bases: 5.

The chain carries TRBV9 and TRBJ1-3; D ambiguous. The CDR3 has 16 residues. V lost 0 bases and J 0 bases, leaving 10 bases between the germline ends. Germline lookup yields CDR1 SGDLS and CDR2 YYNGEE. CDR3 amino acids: CASSVDPQSSGNTIYF. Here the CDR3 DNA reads TGTGCCAGCAGCGTAGATCCGCAGAGCTCTGGAAACACCATATATTTT.